This T cell receptor (beta chain) was retrieved from a study of blood T cell repertoires in COVID-19. Participants spanned ages about 18 to 90 years and resided in 20 to 25 US areas. Unmatched junction bases numbered 6, after V lost 6 bases and J lost 5 bases. The length of the CDR3 is 13 residues. Germline V gives CDR1 MDHEN, CDR2 SYDVKM. As handled by the study authors: Estimation of nucleated cell counts relied on the amplification of reference gene primers. The data were produced by immunoSEQ multiplex PCR, yet TCRdb's version contains in-frame clones alone and is incomplete. The DNA gave D and trimming, while V, J and clone size come from that table. The sample contains under 350,000 clones, under 90% of which appear only once.

Sequencing input: PBMCs or T cells enriched from blood (not recorded which). V usage is TRBV28 and J usage is TRBJ2-5; 7 bases are shared with TRBD2. This clonotype was obtained from a woman in her sixties or seventies who had recovered from COVID-19. The CDR3: CASSQRGSETQYF. Here the CDR3 DNA reads TGTGCCAGCAGCCAGCGGGGAAGCGAGACCCAGTACTTC.